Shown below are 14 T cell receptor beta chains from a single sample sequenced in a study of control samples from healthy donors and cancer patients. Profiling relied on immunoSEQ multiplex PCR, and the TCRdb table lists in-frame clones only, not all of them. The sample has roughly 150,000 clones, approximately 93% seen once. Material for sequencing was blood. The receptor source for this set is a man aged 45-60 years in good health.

The CDR3 is CATSRGALLAGVGELFF. The CDR3 DNA is TGTGCCACCAGCAGAGGGGCGTTGTTAGCAGGGGTCGGGGAGCTGTTTTTT. V and J are TRBV15 and TRBJ2-2; possibly TRBD1 for D (6 bases). Trimming cost V 1 base and J 7 bases, with 19 bases left between them. The CDR3 has 17 residues. Germline V CDR1 and CDR2: LNHNV, YYDKDF (reference sequence).

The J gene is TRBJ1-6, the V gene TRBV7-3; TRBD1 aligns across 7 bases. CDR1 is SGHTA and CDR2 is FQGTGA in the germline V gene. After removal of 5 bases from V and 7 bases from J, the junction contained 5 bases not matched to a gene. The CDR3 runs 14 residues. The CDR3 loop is CASSRGQANSPLHF. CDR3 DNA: TGTGCCAGCAGCCGCGGACAGGCCAATTCACCCCTCCACTTT.

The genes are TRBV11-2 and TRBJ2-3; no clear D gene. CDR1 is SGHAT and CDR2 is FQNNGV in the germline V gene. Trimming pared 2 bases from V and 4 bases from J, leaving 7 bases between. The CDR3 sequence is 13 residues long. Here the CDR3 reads CASSLIGPDTQYF. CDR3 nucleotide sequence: TGTGCCAGCAGCTTAATCGGGCCAGATACGCAGTATTTT.

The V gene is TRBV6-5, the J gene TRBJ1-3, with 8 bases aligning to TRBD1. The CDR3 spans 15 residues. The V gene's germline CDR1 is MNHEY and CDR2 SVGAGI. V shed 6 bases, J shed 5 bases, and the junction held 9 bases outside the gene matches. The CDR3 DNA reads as TGTGCCAGCAGCCGTGCCTGGACAGGGAGAAACACCATATATTTT. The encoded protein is CASSRAWTGRNTIYF.

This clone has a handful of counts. The CDR3 DNA reads TGTGCCAGCAGTTACGGTGGAGCCAGTTTCGGGGGTGGCGGCTACACCTTC. Amino acids: CASSYGGASFGGGGYTF. This chain links TRBV6-2 or TRBV6-3 with TRBJ1-2; D perhaps matches TRBD1 (5 bases). This CDR3 is built from 17 residues. V lost 2 bases and J lost 8, with 24 bases in between. The germline CDR1 and CDR2 sequences are MNHEY and SVGEGT.

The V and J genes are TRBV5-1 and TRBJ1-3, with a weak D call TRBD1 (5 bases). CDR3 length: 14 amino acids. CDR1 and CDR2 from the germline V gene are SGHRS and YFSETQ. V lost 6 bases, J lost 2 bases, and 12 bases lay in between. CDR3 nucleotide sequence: TGCGCCAGCAAACCGGGGACCGCTGGAAACACCATATATTTT. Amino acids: CASKPGTAGNTIYF. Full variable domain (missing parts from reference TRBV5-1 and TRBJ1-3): KAGVTQTPRYLIKTRGQQVTLSCSPISGHRSVSWYQQTPGQGLQFLFEYFSETQRNKGNFPGRFSGRQFSNSRSEMNVSTLELGDSALYLCASKPGTAGNTIYFGEGSWLTVV.

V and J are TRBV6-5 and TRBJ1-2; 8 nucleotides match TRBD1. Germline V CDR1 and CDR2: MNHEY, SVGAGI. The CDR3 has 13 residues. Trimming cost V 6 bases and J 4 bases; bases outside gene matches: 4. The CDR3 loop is CASRGTGLYGYTF. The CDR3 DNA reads TGTGCCAGCAGGGGGACAGGCCTCTATGGCTACACCTTC.

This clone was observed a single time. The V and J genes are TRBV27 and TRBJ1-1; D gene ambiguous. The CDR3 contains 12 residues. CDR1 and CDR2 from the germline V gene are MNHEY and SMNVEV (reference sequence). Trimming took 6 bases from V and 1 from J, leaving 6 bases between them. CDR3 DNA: TGTGCCAGCAGAATAGGGAACACTGAAGCTTTCTTT. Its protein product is CASRIGNTEAFF.

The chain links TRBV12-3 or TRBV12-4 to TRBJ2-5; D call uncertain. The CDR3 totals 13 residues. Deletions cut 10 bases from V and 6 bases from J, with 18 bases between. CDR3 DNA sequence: TGTGCCACCCAGTTTCAGGTTGGGAAGACCCAGTACTTC. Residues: CATQFQVGKTQYF.

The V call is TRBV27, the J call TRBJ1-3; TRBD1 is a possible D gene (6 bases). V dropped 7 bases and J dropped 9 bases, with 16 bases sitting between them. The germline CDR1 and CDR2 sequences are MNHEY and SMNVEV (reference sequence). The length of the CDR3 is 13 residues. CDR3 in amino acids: CASKGGGSGTIYF. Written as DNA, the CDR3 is TGTGCCAGCAAAGGGGGGGGAAGCGGCACCATATATTTT.

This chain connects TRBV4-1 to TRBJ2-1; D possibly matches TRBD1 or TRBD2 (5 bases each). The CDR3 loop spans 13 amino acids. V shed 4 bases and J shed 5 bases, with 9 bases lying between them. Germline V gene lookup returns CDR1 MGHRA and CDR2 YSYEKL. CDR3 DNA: TGCGCCAGCAGCCGGGGGTGGGACAATGAGCAGTTCTTC. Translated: CASSRGWDNEQFF.

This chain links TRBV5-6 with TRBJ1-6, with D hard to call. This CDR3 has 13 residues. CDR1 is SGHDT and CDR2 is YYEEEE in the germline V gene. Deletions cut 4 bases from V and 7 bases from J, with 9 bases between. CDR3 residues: CASSLKVNSPLHF. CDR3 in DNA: TGTGCCAGCAGCCTCAAGGTAAATTCACCCCTCCACTTT.

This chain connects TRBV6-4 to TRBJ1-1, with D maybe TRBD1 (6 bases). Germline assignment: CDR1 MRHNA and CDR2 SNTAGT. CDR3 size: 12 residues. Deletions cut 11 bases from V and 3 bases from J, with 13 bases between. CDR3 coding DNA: TGTGCCTCGAACGGACAGTACACTGAAGCTTTCTTT. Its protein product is CASNGQYTEAFF.

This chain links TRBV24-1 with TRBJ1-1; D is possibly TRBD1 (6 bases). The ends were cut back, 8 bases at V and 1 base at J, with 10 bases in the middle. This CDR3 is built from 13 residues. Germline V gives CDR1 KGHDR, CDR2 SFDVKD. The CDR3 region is CATKYRENTEAFF. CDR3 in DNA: TGTGCCACCAAGTACAGGGAGAACACTGAAGCTTTCTTT.